The source of this TCR beta chain is a study of T-cell reconstitution after alpha-beta-depleted transplantation in children. In its sample, this clonotype was seen many times. The library targeted TCRbeta and was prepared with unique molecular identifiers. One entry per CDR3 protein results from TCRdb running MiXCR on the PCR reads. Here the sample spans 190,000 or so distinct CDR3 sequences, about 14% being singletons. Trimming cost V 2 bases and J 0 bases, with 9 bases left between them. This CDR3 contains 14 residues. From germline, CDR1 is SGHRS and CDR2 YFSETQ. Sequencing used PBMCs from the stem cell graft donor, obtained from the stem cell graft. This clonotype was sampled from a human donor who donated a stem cell graft to a child with acute lymphoblastic leukemia. The gene calls are TRBV5-1 and TRBJ2-7, with D possibly being TRBD2 (6 bases). The CDR3 spells CASSLLTSSYEQYF. The CDR3 nucleotides are TGCGCCAGCAGCTTACTGACTAGCTCCTACGAGCAGTACTTC. The complete variable domain, with remaining parts taken from reference TRBV5-1 and TRBJ2-7, reads KAGVTQTPRYLIKTRGQQVTLSCSPISGHRSVSWYQQTPGQGLQFLFEYFSETQRNKGNFPGRFSGRQFSNSRSEMNVSTLELGDSALYLCASSLLTSSYEQYFGPGTRLTVT.